Shown below are 17 T cell receptor beta chains from a single sample sequenced in a study of cytomegalovirus exposure and HLA in healthy donors (dated by TCRdb to 2017 to 2019). The library relied on the immunoSEQ multiplex PCR assay. Not all clones reach the TCRdb copy of this immuneACCESS table, which keeps in-frame sequences only. Checked studies attribute under half of the gap to unresolved V genes and leave the rest unexplained. In all, the sample holds about 55,000 clones, and about 93% of those were seen once. 2.5% to 3.5% of the sample rests with the top ten. Sequenced input: PBMCs. Every receptor here comes from a man aged 18 to 29 in good health and CMV-seronegative.

The chain carries TRBV4-1 and TRBJ1-2; maybe TRBD1 (6 bases). The V gene's germline CDR1 is MGHRA and CDR2 YSYEKL. The length of the CDR3 is 15 residues. The V gene lost 1 base and the J gene lost 4 bases, with 13 bases spanning the gap. CDR3 in DNA: TGCGCCAGCAGCCAAGGATCAGGGGAAGGCTATGGCTACACCTTC. It yields the protein CASSQGSGEGYGYTF.

The J gene is TRBJ1-5, the V gene TRBV2; TRBD1 aligns across 8 bases. The CDR3 is made up of 17 amino acids. Germline CDR1 is SNHLY and CDR2 is FYNNEI. Germline trimming cut 2 bases from V and 2 bases from J; bases unmatched to any gene: 8. The CDR3 DNA follows: TGTGCCAGCAGTGAATGGACAGGGCAATGGGGCAATCAGCCCCAGCATTTT. Encoded protein: CASSEWTGQWGNQPQHF.

This sequence joins TRBV4-1 and TRBJ2-3, with D possibly being TRBD2 (6 bases). Trimming shortened V by 0 bases and J by 0 bases, and 13 bases separated the two germline ends. The CDR3 covers 17 residues. The V gene's germline CDR1 is MGHRA and CDR2 YSYEKL. Here the CDR3 reads CASSQEPVSGSTDTQYF. The DNA of the CDR3 is TGCGCCAGCAGCCAAGAGCCAGTAAGCGGGAGCACAGATACGCAGTATTTT.

The chain links TRBV15 to TRBJ2-7; 8 nucleotides match TRBD2. The V gene end was trimmed by 1 base and the J gene end by 0 bases; junction bases not matched to a gene: 14. This CDR3 has 19 residues. Germline CDR1 is LNHNV and CDR2 is YYDKDF (reference sequence). This CDR3 is CATSRVFLAGGFDSYEQYF. In nucleotides, the CDR3 is TGTGCCACCAGCAGAGTCTTTCTAGCGGGCGGATTCGACTCCTACGAGCAGTACTTC. The whole variable domain, filled in from reference TRBV15 and TRBJ2-7, reads DAMVIQNPRYQVTQFGKPVTLSCSQTLNHNVMYWYQQKSSQAPKLLFHYYDKDFNNEADTPDNFQSRRPNTSFCFLDIRSPGLGDTAMYLCATSRVFLAGGFDSYEQYFGPGTRLTVT.

The chain employs TRBV27 and TRBJ2-5; 13 bases are a match to TRBD2. This CDR3 region has 16 residues. The germline CDR1 and CDR2 sequences are MNHEY and SMNVEV (reference sequence). V lost 5 bases to trimming and J lost 5 bases; unmatched junction nucleotides: 8. The CDR3 reads CASSLTSGRAGETQYF. The CDR3, as DNA: TGTGCCAGCAGTCTTACTAGCGGGAGGGCTGGGGAGACCCAGTACTTC.

The J gene is TRBJ2-3, the V gene TRBV7-2; D is unresolved. The CDR3 is 12 residues long. Per germline, CDR1 SGHTA and CDR2 FQGNSA. Trimming pared 4 bases from V and 4 bases from J, leaving 6 bases between. CDR3 region: CASSYGADTQYF. CDR3 nucleotides: TGTGCCAGCAGCTACGGAGCAGATACGCAGTATTTT.

The V gene is TRBV18, the J gene TRBJ2-7, with a possible D match to TRBD1 (6 bases). Germline loops: CDR1 KGHSH, CDR2 LQKENI. The CDR3 covers 15 residues. With 6 bases removed from V and 1 base from J, the gap between germline ends came to 16 bases. The CDR3 DNA is TGTGCCAGCTCCAGAGGACAGCCGACTTCCTACGAGCAGTACTTC. Residues: CASSRGQPTSYEQYF.

This clone was seen a handful of times. V is TRBV19 and J is TRBJ1-2, with unresolved D. Trimming stripped 10 bases from V and 9 bases from J, with 21 bases between. The germline V gene encodes CDR1 LNHDA and CDR2 SQIVND (reference sequence). CDR3 length equals 13 residues. The CDR3 is CATNERVNDRYTF. The CDR3 DNA reads as TGTGCCACCAACGAGAGGGTCAACGATCGCTACACCTTC. The entire variable domain, with the rest obtained from reference TRBV19 and TRBJ1-2, is as follows: DGGITQSPKYLFRKEGQNVTLSCEQNLNHDAMYWYRQDPGQGLRLIYYSQIVNDFQKGDIAEGYSVSREKKESFPLTVTSAQKNPTAFYLCATNERVNDRYTFGSGTRLTVV.

The V call is TRBV28, the J call TRBJ2-7; D remains unclear. This CDR3 comprises 12 residues. V was pared by 3 bases and J by 2 bases, with 5 bases between. Germline V lookup: CDR1 MDHEN, CDR2 SYDVKM. The CDR3 sequence: CASSFQTYEQYF. CDR3 in DNA: TGTGCCAGCAGTTTCCAGACCTACGAGCAGTACTTC.

The CDR3 is CASSLGLAEEQFF. Written as DNA, the CDR3 is TGCGCCAGCAGCCTGGGACTAGCTGAGGAGCAGTTCTTC. The V and J genes are TRBV5-1 and TRBJ2-1; 9 positions match TRBD2. Germline lookup yields CDR1 SGHRS and CDR2 YFSETQ. V shed 4 bases and J 10 bases; nucleotides not matched to a gene: 6. CDR3 length: 13 residues.

The rearrangement links TRBV5-6 to TRBJ1-2; a possible D gene is TRBD1 (6 bases). Trimming removed 6 bases at V and 4 bases at J, with 16 bases between. CDR1 and CDR2 (germline): SGHDT, YYEEEE. The length of the CDR3 is 14 residues. CDR3 in amino acids: CASTPGQRTYGYTF. The CDR3 bases are TGTGCCAGCACCCCTGGACAGCGTACCTATGGCTACACCTTC.

This chain links TRBV9 with TRBJ1-2, with 8 bases identical to TRBD1. This CDR3 has 16 residues. Germline assignment: CDR1 SGDLS and CDR2 YYNGEE. With 4 bases clipped from V and 4 bases from J, the junction kept 12 bases outside the gene matches. CDR3 sequence reads: CASSTPRTGFSYGYTF. CDR3 nucleotides: TGTGCCAGCAGCACACCCCGGACAGGGTTCTCCTATGGCTACACCTTC.

The V and J genes are TRBV5-6 and TRBJ2-7; 9 bases agree with TRBD1. V gave up 3 bases and J gave up 4 bases; unmatched junction bases: 2. The CDR3 has 13 residues. The V gene's germline CDR1 is SGHDT and CDR2 YYEEEE. CDR3 bases: TGTGCCAGCAGCTGGACAGGGGTGTACGAGCAGTACTTC. Translation gives CASSWTGVYEQYF.

The rearrangement joins TRBV5-4 to TRBJ2-7; 14 bases agree with TRBD2. The V segment lost 4 bases and the J segment 6 bases; nucleotides outside the gene matches: 9. The CDR3 is 16 amino acids. Germline CDR1 and CDR2: SGHNT and YYREEE (reference sequence). CDR3 nucleotides: TGTGCCAGCAGCGGGACCGGGACTAGCGGGAGTTTCGAGCAGTACTTC. As protein: CASSGTGTSGSFEQYF.

The chain has TRBV2 and TRBJ1-5; no definite D call. With 8 bases removed from V and 3 bases from J, the gap between germline ends came to 17 bases. This CDR3 spans 15 amino acids. Germline-derived CDR1 and CDR2 are SNHLY and FYNNEI. This chain's CDR3 is CASRGYGSFNQPQHF. CDR3 sequence (DNA): TGTGCCAGCCGAGGATATGGAAGTTTCAATCAGCCCCAGCATTTT.

The V call is TRBV5-6, the J call TRBJ2-7; 10 positions agree with TRBD2. The germline CDR1 and CDR2 sequences are SGHDT and YYEEEE. The CDR3 is made up of 15 amino acids. The J segment lost 4 bases and the V segment lost 2 bases, leaving 6 bases of the junction unmatched. The CDR3 region has the DNA TGTGCCAGCAGCTTAAGGGCTAGCGGGAGTTACGAGCAGTACTTC. It specifies CASSLRASGSYEQYF.

This chain connects TRBV29-1 to TRBJ2-1; a weak D match, TRBD2 (6 bases). The CDR3 covers 12 residues. Trimming removed 6 bases from V and 9 bases from J, with 15 bases in between. Germline CDR1 SQVTM, CDR2 ANQGSEA. CDR3 protein: CSVVAVFREQFF. CDR3 DNA sequence: TGCAGCGTCGTAGCGGTTTTTCGTGAGCAGTTCTTC.